This section outlines one T cell receptor (beta chain) sequence together with its context. Using immunoSEQ multiplex PCR, the repertoire was profiled, and TCRdb retains in-frame clones only, with some absent. The sample contains 120,000 or so clones, about 90% of which appear only once. The CDR3 runs 16 residues. Germline CDR1 and CDR2: LNHDA and SQIVND (reference sequence). The V gene end was trimmed by 7 bases and the J gene end by 6 bases; junction bases not matched to a gene: 13. The data belong to a study of blood T cell repertoires in COVID-19. This chain links TRBV19 with TRBJ2-3; 10 positions match TRBD1. The origin of this receptor is a woman aged 55-70 years with COVID-19, enrolled during active disease. Specimen: peripheral blood. The CDR3 region has the DNA TGTGCCAGTACCTTATTGCCGGGACAGGGGATTGATACGCAGTATTTT. Its protein is CASTLLPGQGIDTQYF.